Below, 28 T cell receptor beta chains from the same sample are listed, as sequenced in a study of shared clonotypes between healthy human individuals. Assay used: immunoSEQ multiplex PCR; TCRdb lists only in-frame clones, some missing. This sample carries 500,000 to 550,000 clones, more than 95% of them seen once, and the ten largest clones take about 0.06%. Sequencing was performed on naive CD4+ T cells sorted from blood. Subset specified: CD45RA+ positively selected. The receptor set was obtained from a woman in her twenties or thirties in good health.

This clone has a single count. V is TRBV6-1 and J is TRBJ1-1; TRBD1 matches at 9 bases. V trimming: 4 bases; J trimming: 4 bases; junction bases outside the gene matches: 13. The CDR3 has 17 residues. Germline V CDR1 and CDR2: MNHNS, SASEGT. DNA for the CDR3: TGTGCCAGCAGTGCAGGACAGGGGCATATAAGGGGCACTGAAGCTTTCTTT. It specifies CASSAGQGHIRGTEAFF.

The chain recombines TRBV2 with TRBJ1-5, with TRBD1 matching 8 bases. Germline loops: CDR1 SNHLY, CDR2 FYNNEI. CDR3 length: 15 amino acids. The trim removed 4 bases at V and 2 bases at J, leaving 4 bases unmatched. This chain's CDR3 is CASSVDRDGNQPQHF. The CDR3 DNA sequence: TGTGCCAGCAGTGTGGACAGGGACGGCAATCAGCCCCAGCATTTT.

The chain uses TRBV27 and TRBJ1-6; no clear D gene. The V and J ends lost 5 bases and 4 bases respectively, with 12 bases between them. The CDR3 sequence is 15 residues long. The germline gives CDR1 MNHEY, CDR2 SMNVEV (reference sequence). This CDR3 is CASSPWGSYNSPLHF. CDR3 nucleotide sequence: TGTGCCAGCAGTCCGTGGGGAAGTTATAATTCACCCCTCCACTTT.

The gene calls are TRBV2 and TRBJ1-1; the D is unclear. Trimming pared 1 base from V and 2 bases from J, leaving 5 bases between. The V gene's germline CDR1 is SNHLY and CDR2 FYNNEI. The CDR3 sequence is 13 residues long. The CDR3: CASSEEDNTEAFF. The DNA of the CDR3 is TGTGCCAGCAGTGAAGAGGACAACACTGAAGCTTTCTTT.

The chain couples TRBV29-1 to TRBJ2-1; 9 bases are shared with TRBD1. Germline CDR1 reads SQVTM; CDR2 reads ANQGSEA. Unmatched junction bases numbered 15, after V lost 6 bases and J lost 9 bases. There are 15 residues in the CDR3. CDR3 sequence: CSVAHGTGSVGEQFF. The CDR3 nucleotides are TGCAGCGTCGCACACGGGACAGGGTCGGTCGGTGAGCAGTTCTTC.

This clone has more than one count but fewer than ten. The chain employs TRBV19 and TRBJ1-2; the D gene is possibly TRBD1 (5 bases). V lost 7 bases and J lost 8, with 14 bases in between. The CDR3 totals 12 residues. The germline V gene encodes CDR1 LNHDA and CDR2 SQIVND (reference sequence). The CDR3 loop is CASTRDVEGYTF. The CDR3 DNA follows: TGTGCCAGTACCCGGGACGTAGAGGGCTACACCTTC.

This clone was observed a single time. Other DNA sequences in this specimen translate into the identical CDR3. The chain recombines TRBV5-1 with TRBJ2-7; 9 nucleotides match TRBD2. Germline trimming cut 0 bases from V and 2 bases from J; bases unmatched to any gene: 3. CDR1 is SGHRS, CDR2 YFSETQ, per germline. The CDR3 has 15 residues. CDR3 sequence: CASSLVTSGTYEQYF. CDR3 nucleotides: TGCGCCAGCAGCTTGGTGACTAGCGGAACCTACGAGCAGTACTTC.

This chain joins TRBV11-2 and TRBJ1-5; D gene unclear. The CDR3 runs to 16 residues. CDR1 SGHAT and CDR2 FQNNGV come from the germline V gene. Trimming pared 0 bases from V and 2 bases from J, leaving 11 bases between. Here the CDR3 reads CASSLDYGRGNQPQHF. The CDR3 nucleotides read TGTGCCAGCAGCTTAGATTACGGGAGGGGCAATCAGCCCCAGCATTTT.

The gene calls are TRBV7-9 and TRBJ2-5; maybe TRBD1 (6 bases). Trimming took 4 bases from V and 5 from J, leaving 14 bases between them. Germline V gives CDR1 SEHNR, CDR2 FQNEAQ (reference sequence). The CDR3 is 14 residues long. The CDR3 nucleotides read TGTGCCAGCAGCTCTGCCAGGGGTGGCGAGACCCAGTACTTC. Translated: CASSSARGGETQYF.

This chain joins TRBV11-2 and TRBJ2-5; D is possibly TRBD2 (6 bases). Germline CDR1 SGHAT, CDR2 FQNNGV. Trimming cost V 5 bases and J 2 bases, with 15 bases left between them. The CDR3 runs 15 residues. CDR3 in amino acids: CASSLEGREQETQYF. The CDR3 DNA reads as TGTGCCAGCAGCCTCGAAGGGCGGGAACAAGAGACCCAGTACTTC.

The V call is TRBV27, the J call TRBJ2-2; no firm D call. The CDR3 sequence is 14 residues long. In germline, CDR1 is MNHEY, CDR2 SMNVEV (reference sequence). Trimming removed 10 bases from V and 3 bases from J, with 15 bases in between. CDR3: CATKLIRDTGELFF. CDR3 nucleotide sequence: TGTGCCACAAAGCTAATTAGGGACACCGGGGAGCTGTTTTTT.

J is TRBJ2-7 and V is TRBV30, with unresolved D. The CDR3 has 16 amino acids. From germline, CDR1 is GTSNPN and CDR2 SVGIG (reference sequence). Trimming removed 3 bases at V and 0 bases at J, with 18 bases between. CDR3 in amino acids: CAWRGGRLQSSYEQYF. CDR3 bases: TGTGCCTGGAGGGGTGGTAGACTTCAGAGCTCCTACGAGCAGTACTTC.

CDR3 amino acids: CAWSATTAGLTDTQYF. CDR3 in DNA: TGTGCCTGGAGCGCCACCACCGCGGGGCTCACAGATACGCAGTATTTT. The chain links TRBV30 to TRBJ2-3; TRBD2 is a possible D gene (6 bases). Trimming cost V 3 bases and J 2 bases, with 18 bases left between them. Germline assignment: CDR1 GTSNPN and CDR2 SVGIG (reference sequence). The CDR3 extends over 16 amino acids.

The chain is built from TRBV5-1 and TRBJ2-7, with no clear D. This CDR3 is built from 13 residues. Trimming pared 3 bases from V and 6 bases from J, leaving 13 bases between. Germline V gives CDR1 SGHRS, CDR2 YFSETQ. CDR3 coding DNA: TGCGCCAGCAGCTCCTGGGTTGGCGGCGAGCAGTACTTC. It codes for CASSSWVGGEQYF.

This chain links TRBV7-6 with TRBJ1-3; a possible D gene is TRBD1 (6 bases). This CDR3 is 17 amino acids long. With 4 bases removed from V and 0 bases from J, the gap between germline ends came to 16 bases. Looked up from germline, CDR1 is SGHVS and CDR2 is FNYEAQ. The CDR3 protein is CASSSFPQGSSGNTIYF. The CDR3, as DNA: TGTGCCAGCAGCTCGTTCCCACAGGGCAGCTCTGGAAACACCATATATTTT. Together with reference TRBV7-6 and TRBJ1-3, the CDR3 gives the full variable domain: GAGVSQSPRYKVTKRGQDVALRCDPISGHVSLYWYRQALGQGPEFLTYFNYEAQQDKSGLPNDRFSAERPEGSISTLTIQRTEQRDSAMYRCASSSFPQGSSGNTIYFGEGSWLTVV.

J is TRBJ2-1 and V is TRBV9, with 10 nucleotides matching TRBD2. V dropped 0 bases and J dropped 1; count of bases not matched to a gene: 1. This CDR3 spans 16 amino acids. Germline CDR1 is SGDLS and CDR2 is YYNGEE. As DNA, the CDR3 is TGTGCCAGCAGCGTAGTGACTAGCGGGTCCTACAATGAGCAGTTCTTC. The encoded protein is CASSVVTSGSYNEQFF.

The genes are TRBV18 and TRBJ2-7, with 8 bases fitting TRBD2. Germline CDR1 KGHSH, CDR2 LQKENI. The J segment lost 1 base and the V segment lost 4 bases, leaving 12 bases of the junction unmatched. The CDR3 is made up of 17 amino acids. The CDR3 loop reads CASSRAQDLAGSYEQYF. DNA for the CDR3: TGTGCCAGCTCACGAGCGCAGGACTTAGCGGGATCCTACGAGCAGTACTTC.

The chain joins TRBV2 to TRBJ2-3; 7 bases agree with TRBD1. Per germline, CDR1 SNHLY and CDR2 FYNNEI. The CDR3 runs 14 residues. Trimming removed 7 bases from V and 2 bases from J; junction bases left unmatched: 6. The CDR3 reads CASNRQGYTDTQYF. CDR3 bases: TGTGCCAGCAACAGACAGGGCTACACAGATACGCAGTATTTT.

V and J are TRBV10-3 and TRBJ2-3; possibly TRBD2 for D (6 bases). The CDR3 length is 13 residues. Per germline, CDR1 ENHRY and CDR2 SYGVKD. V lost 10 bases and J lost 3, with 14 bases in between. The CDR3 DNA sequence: TGTGCCACCCTTCGCGGGATAACAGATACGCAGTATTTT. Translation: CATLRGITDTQYF.

The CDR3 DNA follows: TGTGCCAGCAGCAAAAAGGGGTTTGGGTCAGTAGCTGGCTACACCTTC. Translating gives CASSKKGFGSVAGYTF. The rearrangement joins TRBV28 to TRBJ1-2; tentatively, D is TRBD1 (5 bases). Germline V CDR1 and CDR2: MDHEN, SYDVKM. V shed 6 bases and J shed 7 bases, with 24 bases lying between them. The CDR3 has 16 amino acids.

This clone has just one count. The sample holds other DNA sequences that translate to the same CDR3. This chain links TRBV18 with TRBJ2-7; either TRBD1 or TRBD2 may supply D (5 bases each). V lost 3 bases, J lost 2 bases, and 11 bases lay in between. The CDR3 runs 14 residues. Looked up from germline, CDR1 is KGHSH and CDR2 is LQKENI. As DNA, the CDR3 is TGTGCCAGCTCACCCCGGGACGGACCCTACGAGCAGTACTTC. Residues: CASSPRDGPYEQYF. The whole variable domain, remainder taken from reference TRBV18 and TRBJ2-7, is NAGVMQNPRHLVRRRGQEARLRCSPMKGHSHVYWYRQLPEEGLKFMVYLQKENIIDESGMPKERFSAEFPKEGPSILRIQQVVRGDSAAYFCASSPRDGPYEQYFGPGTRLTVT.

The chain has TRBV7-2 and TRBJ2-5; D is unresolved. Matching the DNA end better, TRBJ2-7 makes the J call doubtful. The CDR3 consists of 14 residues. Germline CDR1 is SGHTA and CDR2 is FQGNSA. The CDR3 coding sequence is TGTGCCAGCAGCTTAGATGGCGGCTCCTACGAGCAGTACTTC. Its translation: CASSLDGGSYEQYF.

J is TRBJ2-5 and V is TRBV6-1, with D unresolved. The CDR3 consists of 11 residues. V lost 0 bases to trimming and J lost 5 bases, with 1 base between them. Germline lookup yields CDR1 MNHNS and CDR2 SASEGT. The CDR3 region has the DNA TGTGCCAGCAGTGAAGCGGAGACCCAGTACTTC. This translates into CASSEAETQYF.

The DNA of the CDR3 is TGCGCCAGCAGTGGGACAGGGCTAACGCTCGAGCAGTACTTC. Protein sequence: CASSGTGLTLEQYF. This chain joins TRBV5-1 and TRBJ2-7, with TRBD1 matching 9 bases. The CDR3 is 14 residues long. The V segment lost 5 bases and the J segment 6 bases; nucleotides outside the gene matches: 9. The germline CDR1 and CDR2 sequences are SGHRS and YFSETQ.

CDR3 region: CAWRRDRGSYEQYF. The CDR3 nucleotides are TGTGCCTGGAGGCGGGACAGGGGATCCTACGAGCAGTACTTC. The chain carries TRBV30 and TRBJ2-7, with 10 bases matching TRBD1. The trim removed 3 bases at V and 1 base at J, leaving 3 bases unmatched. The V gene's germline CDR1 is GTSNPN and CDR2 SVGIG (reference sequence). CDR3 length: 14 residues.

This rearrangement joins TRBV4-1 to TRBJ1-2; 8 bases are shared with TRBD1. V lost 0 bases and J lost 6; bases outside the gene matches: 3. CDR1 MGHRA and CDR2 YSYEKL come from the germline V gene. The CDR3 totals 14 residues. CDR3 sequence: CASSQEGRGHGYTF. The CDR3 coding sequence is TGCGCCAGCAGCCAAGAAGGCAGGGGGCATGGCTACACCTTC.

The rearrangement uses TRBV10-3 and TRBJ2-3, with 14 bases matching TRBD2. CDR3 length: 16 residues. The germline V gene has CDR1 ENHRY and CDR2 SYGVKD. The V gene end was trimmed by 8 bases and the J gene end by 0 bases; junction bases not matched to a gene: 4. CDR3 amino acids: CAIGTSGRASTDTQYF. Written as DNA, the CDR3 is TGTGCCATCGGGACTAGCGGGAGAGCAAGCACAGATACGCAGTATTTT.

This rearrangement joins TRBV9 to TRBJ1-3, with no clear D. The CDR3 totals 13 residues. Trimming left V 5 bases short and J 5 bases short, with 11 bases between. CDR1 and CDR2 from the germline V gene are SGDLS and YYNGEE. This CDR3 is CASRPSRRNTIYF. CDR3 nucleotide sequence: TGTGCCAGCAGGCCATCTCGGCGAAACACCATATATTTT. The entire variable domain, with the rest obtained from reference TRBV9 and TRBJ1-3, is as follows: DSGVTQTPKHLITATGQRVTLRCSPRSGDLSVYWYQQSLDQGLQFLIQYYNGEERAKGNILERFSAQQFPDLHSELNLSSLELGDSALYFCASRPSRRNTIYFGEGSWLTVV.